These 19 T cell receptor beta chains share one sample of origin, sequenced in a study of cytomegalovirus exposure and HLA in healthy donors. 60 Vbeta and 13 Jbeta primers were used in PCR. Clones were sequenced by immunoSEQ multiplex PCR, and TCRdb holds only the in-frame ones, with some missing. In the table there are some 190,000 clones, around four fifths of which are singletons. The specimen sequenced was PBMCs. These receptors were collected from a boy younger than 10 in good health and CMV-seronegative.

This clone was seen once. The chain's CDR3 is CASSLVATDTEAFF. DNA of the CDR3: TGTGCCAGCAGCTTAGTCGCAACGGACACTGAAGCTTTCTTT. The gene calls are TRBV7-2 and TRBJ1-1; D unclear. This CDR3 is 14 amino acids long. Germline-derived CDR1 and CDR2 are SGHTA and FQGNSA. V gave up 1 base and J gave up 3 bases, with 9 bases separating them.

J is TRBJ2-2 and V is TRBV7-2, with unresolved D. The germline V gene encodes CDR1 SGHTA and CDR2 FQGNSA. The CDR3 consists of 16 residues. Trimming took off 1 base at V and 2 bases at J, with 11 bases between the two ends. The CDR3: CASSLDGLLNTGELFF. The CDR3 DNA is TGTGCCAGCAGCTTAGACGGTCTCCTTAACACCGGGGAGCTGTTTTTT.

The chain employs TRBV6-6 and TRBJ1-1; perhaps TRBD1 as D (5 bases). V was shortened by 6 bases and J by 5 bases, with 16 bases between the two germline ends. The germline gives CDR1 MNHNY, CDR2 SVGAGI (reference sequence). CDR3 size: 14 residues. The DNA of the CDR3 is TGTGCCAGCAGCCTTACGGGTAGGGGTACTGAAGCTTTCTTT. It is translated as CASSLTGRGTEAFF.

The chain carries TRBV6-1 and TRBJ1-2; D gene uncertain. Germline V gene data show CDR1 as MNHNS and CDR2 as SASEGT. The V gene lost 2 bases and the J gene lost 3 bases, with 10 bases spanning the gap. This CDR3 has 14 residues. This CDR3 is CASSELGSDYGYTF. The CDR3 DNA is TGTGCCAGCAGTGAATTGGGGAGTGACTATGGCTACACCTTC.

The chain combines TRBV13 with TRBJ2-1; D might be TRBD1 (6 bases). There are 16 residues in the CDR3. V was clipped by 6 bases and J by 5 bases, with 20 bases between them. Germline V gene data show CDR1 as PRHDT and CDR2 as FYEKMQ (reference sequence). CDR3 DNA sequence: TGTGCCAGCAGTCCCTCTATGAGACGGGACAACAATGAGCAGTTCTTC. This translates into CASSPSMRRDNNEQFF.

As DNA, the CDR3 is TGTGCCAGTAGCACCCTGGCAGGGGCGTACACCGGGGAGCTGTTTTTT. This codes for CASSTLAGAYTGELFF. The V and J genes are TRBV19 and TRBJ2-2, with D maybe TRBD1 (6 bases). The V end was cut by 6 bases, the J end by 3 bases, with 17 bases between. In germline, CDR1 is LNHDA, CDR2 SQIVND (reference sequence). The CDR3 totals 16 residues.

The rearrangement links TRBV29-1 to TRBJ2-2; TRBD2 aligns across 7 bases. The V segment lost 2 bases and the J segment 6 bases; nucleotides outside the gene matches: 9. Germline V gene sequence: CDR1 SQVTM, CDR2 ANQGSEA. This CDR3 contains 15 residues. Here the CDR3 reads CSVEYGRENPGELFF. In nucleotides, the CDR3 is TGCAGCGTTGAATACGGGCGGGAGAATCCCGGGGAGCTGTTTTTT.

DNA of the CDR3: TGTGCCAGCATCTGGGACAGCCCTCCCGGGACCCAGTACTTC. Translating it yields CASIWDSPPGTQYF. The J gene is TRBJ2-5, the V gene TRBV2; 7 bases match TRBD1. The V gene's germline CDR1 is SNHLY and CDR2 FYNNEI. Trimming cost V 7 bases and J 7 bases; bases outside gene matches: 12. CDR3 size: 14 residues.

This clone was picked up a small number of times. The chain recombines TRBV4-3 with TRBJ2-3; the match to TRBD2 covers 14 bases. Germline CDR1 is LGHNA and CDR2 is YSLEER. The junction had 14 bases not matched to a gene; V was cut back by 2 bases and J by 4 bases. CDR3 size: 20 residues. This CDR3 is CASSQRLAGGPNEWADTQYF. The DNA of the CDR3 is TGCGCCAGCAGCCAAAGACTAGCGGGAGGGCCTAATGAGTGGGCAGATACGCAGTATTTT.

The chain employs TRBV27 and TRBJ1-2, with D maybe TRBD1 (6 bases). This CDR3 is built from 12 residues. Germline assignment: CDR1 MNHEY and CDR2 SMNVEV (reference sequence). Trimming pared 8 bases from V and 3 bases from J, leaving 10 bases between. In DNA form, the CDR3 reads TGTGCCAGCGGGGGCAACTACTATGGCTACACCTTC. Its protein is CASGGNYYGYTF.

V gene TRBV27 combines with J gene TRBJ2-7; weak D call: TRBD1 (6 bases). Trimming pared 2 bases from V and 9 bases from J, leaving 11 bases between. CDR1 and CDR2 from the germline V gene are MNHEY and SMNVEV (reference sequence). This CDR3 is 12 amino acids long. For the CDR3, the DNA is TGTGCCAGCAGTTTAAATCCAGGGGTGCAGTACTTC. Its protein is CASSLNPGVQYF.

The chain has TRBV10-3 and TRBJ2-7; weak D call: TRBD2 (5 bases). The CDR3 runs to 14 residues. V dropped 7 bases and J dropped 11 bases, with 24 bases sitting between them. The germline gives CDR1 ENHRY, CDR2 SYGVKD. CDR3 DNA sequence: TGTGCCATCAACATCCTGGACTCGGGTGCTAAGGAGTACGTC. Translating it yields CAINILDSGAKEYV.

This chain uses TRBV4-1 with TRBJ2-5, with D perhaps matching TRBD1 (7 bases). The CDR3 sequence is 21 residues long. Trimming took off 4 bases at V and 2 bases at J, with 32 bases between the two ends. CDR1 MGHRA and CDR2 YSYEKL come from the germline V gene. CDR3 in amino acids: CASSPLPTGQGGGGGQETQYF. Written as DNA, the CDR3 is TGCGCCAGCAGCCCACTCCCAACGGGGCAGGGGGGCGGTGGGGGTCAAGAGACCCAGTACTTC.

The chain employs TRBV6-5 and TRBJ2-1; TRBD2 matches at 9 bases. The CDR3 loop spans 15 amino acids. With V trimmed by 6 bases and J by 8 bases, 11 bases remained unmatched. Germline-derived CDR1 and CDR2 are MNHEY and SVGAGI. The CDR3 spells CASRLLSGSKDEQFF. The CDR3, as DNA: TGTGCCAGCAGACTCCTTAGCGGGAGCAAGGATGAGCAGTTCTTC.

In its sample, this clone was seen a few times. V is TRBV7-2 and J is TRBJ1-1, with D tentatively TRBD1 (5 bases). The CDR3 covers 13 residues. V lost 0 bases and J lost 3, with 5 bases in between. CDR1 is SGHTA, CDR2 FQGNSA, per germline. The CDR3, as DNA: TGTGCCAGCAGCTTAGCAGGGGACACTGAAGCTTTCTTT. Its protein product is CASSLAGDTEAFF.

The chain is built from TRBV4-1 and TRBJ2-1; 11 bases are shared with TRBD2. Losses at the gene ends were 5 bases for V and 3 bases for J; bases not matched to a gene: 6. CDR1 and CDR2 from the germline V gene are MGHRA and YSYEKL. The CDR3 is made up of 16 amino acids. CDR3 loop: CASSDLAGGNYNEQFF. The CDR3 region has the DNA TGCGCCAGCAGCGATTTAGCGGGGGGGAACTACAATGAGCAGTTCTTC.

The chain employs TRBV14 and TRBJ2-3; the D gene is possibly TRBD2 (6 bases). Germline assignment: CDR1 SGHDN and CDR2 FVKESK. The CDR3 extends over 14 amino acids. Trimming took off 4 bases at V and 2 bases at J, with 10 bases between the two ends. This chain's CDR3 is CASSRRTITDTQYF. CDR3 in DNA: TGTGCCAGCAGCCGACGGACTATCACAGATACGCAGTATTTT.

The CDR3 loop reads CASSAPGQGRRTDTQYF. The CDR3 nucleotides read TGTGCCAGCAGCGCACCGGGACAGGGTAGGCGCACAGATACGCAGTATTTT. The V gene is TRBV9, the J gene TRBJ2-3, with 9 positions matching TRBD1. The trim removed 3 bases at V and 1 base at J, leaving 9 bases unmatched. Looked up from germline, CDR1 is SGDLS and CDR2 is YYNGEE. The CDR3 totals 17 residues.

The chain recombines TRBV7-9 with TRBJ2-1, with 10 bases lining up with TRBD2. The CDR3 has 19 amino acids. Germline V gene lookup returns CDR1 SEHNR and CDR2 FQNEAQ (reference sequence). Trimming removed 1 base from V and 3 bases from J; junction bases left unmatched: 12. The CDR3: CASSLGSSSGSNFYNEQFF. The CDR3 DNA is TGTGCCAGCAGCTTAGGTTCCTCTAGCGGGAGTAACTTCTACAATGAGCAGTTCTTC.